This TCR beta chain was found in a study of OX40 agonist ivuxolimab in advanced cancers. Libraries were prepared by immunoSEQ multiplex PCR; TCRdb keeps only in-frame clonotypes and omits some of them. In the table there are more than 10,000 clones, 75% to 85% of which are singletons. Specimen: CD4+ or CD8+ T cells sorted from blood, collected in a trial of the OX40 agonist ivuxolimab. The receptor was isolated from an adult with an advanced solid tumor such as melanoma, head and neck, liver or kidney cancer.

As DNA, the CDR3 is TGTGCCAGCAGTTTATCACTAAACACCGGGGAGCTGTTTTTT. It encodes CASSLSLNTGELFF. The genes are TRBV27 and TRBJ2-2; D call uncertain. The CDR3 runs to 14 residues. Germline CDR1 MNHEY, CDR2 SMNVEV (reference sequence). Between the trimmed V and J ends, which lost 0 bases and 2 bases, there was a span of 4 bases.